This T cell receptor beta chain was retrieved from a study of T cell responses to AZD1222 COVID-19 vaccine. Study-wide background: Second-dose groups at about 4 or about 12 weeks were pooled. Points from the study as a whole: Females made up more of the donors, who were largely white British, and clonal diversity may have come out too low. As reported, nearly half of all spike-specific TCRs target variant regions that are unmutated. Just six or seven AZD1222 recipients tested seropositive at baseline.

Trimming removed 2 bases at V and 10 bases at J, with 12 bases between. CDR1 is MDHEN and CDR2 is SYDVKM in the germline V gene. The CDR3 totals 14 residues. Data came from immunoSEQ multiplex PCR; TCRdb stores just in-frame clones and leaves some out. Here the sample spans around 160,000 clones, approximately 90% being singletons. Details on this clone: Its cognate antigen is unknown.

This receptor was identified in an adult in good health. The chain carries TRBV28 and TRBJ1-6; tentatively, D is TRBD1 (5 bases). The sample consisted of peripheral blood, taken on day 0 of AZD1222 vaccination. The CDR3 sequence: CASSLQGGRSPLHF. Written as DNA, the CDR3 is TGTGCCAGCAGTTTACAGGGAGGAAGGTCACCCCTCCACTTT.